The sequence of this TCR beta chain was determined in a study of sequential checkpoint blockade in melanoma (dated by TCRdb to between 2018 and 2021). For context, the study as a whole: In a 1:1 randomization, patients received either first-line nivolumab then ipilimumab (arm A) or ipilimumab then nivolumab (arm B). Maintenance nivolumab came after both trial sequences.

The immunoSEQ Assay was used to immunosequence TCRbeta CDR3 regions from genomic DNA. Before high-throughput sequencing, genomic DNA was amplified using bias-controlled multiplex PCR. The study's processing was this. To quantify the absolute abundance of each unique TCRbeta CDR3 region, the sequences were collapsed and filtered. Clonality was defined as 1 minus Pielou's evenness and was calculated using productive rearrangements only. A previously published method was used to identify clones whose frequencies were significantly greater in on-treatment samples than in baseline samples. The immuneACCESS repertoire file appears here via TCRdb, limited to in-frame rearrangements. These files lack a portion of the clones; in checked studies, under half of the deficit traces to unresolved V genes, and the cause of the others is not known. Clonal size and the V and J genes are those of that table, whereas D and trimming came from the DNA. Here the sample has around 8,000 clones; under 80% occur a single time. The top ten hold approximately 50% of the sample.

This specimen's treatment or condition label, per the study, means: randomized to nivolumab then ipilimumab (arm A) or the reverse (arm B). Prior DNA-damaging chemotherapy had not been received by any trial patient. Live CD3+CD8+ cells negative for CD19 and CD56 were sorted from thawed PBMCs on a FACS Aria II flow cytometer. The samples were obtained from melanoma patients enrolled in CheckMate 064, an open-label, randomized phase II trial testing sequential checkpoint blockade. Peripheral blood mononuclear cells were collected by leukapheresis, purified using Ficoll-Paque, and frozen in human serum containing roughly 9.1% DMSO. Immediately after sorting, the purity of the sorted blood CD3+CD8+ cells was confirmed to be >95%, and DNA was then extracted. The germline V gene (reference sequence) yields SEHNR for CDR1 and FQNEAQ for CDR2. V lost 1 base and J lost 10 bases; the stretch between them is 16 bases long. From the cysteine up to the phenylalanine, the CDR3 has a length of 14 residues. The read is trimmed to its CDR3 DNA, 42 bases read in frame from base 1.

This clone was seen only a few times. The target of this receptor is not known. No much larger clonotype is one base removed from it; base qualities were not supplied. On the study overall, not on this receptor specifically: The model for predicting response that combines TCR metrics with mutation burden needs to be validated in larger, independent patient cohorts.

The material sequenced was CD8+ T cells sorted from blood (inferred from file names), taken from a patient given nivolumab and ipilimumab in sequence. Recombination joined TRBV7-9 with TRBJ1-1; the D segment cannot be called with confidence. This receptor was obtained from a human patient with melanoma. Some clones in this sample may be carry-over from other donors' samples. The CDR3 region: CASSLGVGRLGAFF. At the DNA level, the sequence is TGTGCCAGCAGCTTAGGGGTGGGCCGGTTGGGAGCTTTCTTT.